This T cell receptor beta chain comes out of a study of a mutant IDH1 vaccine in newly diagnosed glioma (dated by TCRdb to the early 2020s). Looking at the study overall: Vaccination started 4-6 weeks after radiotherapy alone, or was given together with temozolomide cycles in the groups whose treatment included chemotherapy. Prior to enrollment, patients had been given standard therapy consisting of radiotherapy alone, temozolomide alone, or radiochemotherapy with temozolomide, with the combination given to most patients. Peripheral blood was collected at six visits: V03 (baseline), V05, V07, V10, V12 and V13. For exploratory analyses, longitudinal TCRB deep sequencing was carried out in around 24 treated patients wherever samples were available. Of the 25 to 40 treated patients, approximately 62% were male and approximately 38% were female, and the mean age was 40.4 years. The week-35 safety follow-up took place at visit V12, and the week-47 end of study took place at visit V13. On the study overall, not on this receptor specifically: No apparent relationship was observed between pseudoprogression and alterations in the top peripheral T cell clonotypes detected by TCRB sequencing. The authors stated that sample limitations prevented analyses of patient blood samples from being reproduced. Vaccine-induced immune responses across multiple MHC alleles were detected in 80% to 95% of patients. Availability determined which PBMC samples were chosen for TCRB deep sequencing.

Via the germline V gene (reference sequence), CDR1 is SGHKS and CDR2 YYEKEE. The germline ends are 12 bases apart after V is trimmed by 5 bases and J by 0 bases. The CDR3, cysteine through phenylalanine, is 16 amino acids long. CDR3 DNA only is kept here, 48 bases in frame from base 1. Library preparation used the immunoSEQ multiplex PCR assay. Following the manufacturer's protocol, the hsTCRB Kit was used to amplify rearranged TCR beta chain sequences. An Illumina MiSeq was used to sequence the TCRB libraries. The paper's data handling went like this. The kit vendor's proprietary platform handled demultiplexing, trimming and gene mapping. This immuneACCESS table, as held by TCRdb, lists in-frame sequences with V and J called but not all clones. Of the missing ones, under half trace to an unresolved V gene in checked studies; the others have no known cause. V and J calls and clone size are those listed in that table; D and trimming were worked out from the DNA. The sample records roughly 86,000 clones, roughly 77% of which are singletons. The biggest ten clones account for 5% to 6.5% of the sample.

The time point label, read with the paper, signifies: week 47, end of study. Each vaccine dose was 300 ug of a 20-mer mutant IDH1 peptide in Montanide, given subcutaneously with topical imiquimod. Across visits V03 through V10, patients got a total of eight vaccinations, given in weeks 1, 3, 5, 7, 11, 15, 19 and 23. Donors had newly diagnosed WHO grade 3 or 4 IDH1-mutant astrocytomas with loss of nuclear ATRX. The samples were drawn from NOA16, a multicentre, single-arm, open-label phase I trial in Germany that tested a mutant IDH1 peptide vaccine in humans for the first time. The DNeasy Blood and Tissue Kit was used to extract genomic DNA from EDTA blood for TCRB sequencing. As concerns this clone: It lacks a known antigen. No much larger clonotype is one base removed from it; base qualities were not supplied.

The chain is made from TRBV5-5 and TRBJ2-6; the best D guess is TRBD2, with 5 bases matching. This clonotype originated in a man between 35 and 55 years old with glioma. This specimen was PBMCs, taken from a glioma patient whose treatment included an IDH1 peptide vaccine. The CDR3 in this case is CASSSSGSSGANVLTF. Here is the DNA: TGTGCCAGCAGTTCCTCGGGGAGCTCTGGGGCCAACGTCCTGACTTTC.